These T cell receptor beta chains were read from a single sample in a study of shared clonotypes between healthy human individuals. The method was immunoSEQ multiplex PCR; TCRdb's version includes in-frame clones alone and lacks a portion of them. The profile shows approximately 2.5 million clones, around nine tenths of them singletons. The sample was naive CD4+ T cells sorted from blood. These receptors originate from a man between 18 and 35 years old in good health. The CDR3 runs from the conserved cysteine through the conserved F or W. Each record gives: V gene, D gene, J gene, clone size, CDR3 DNA, CDR3 protein. A D gene is named only where the DNA matches it firmly. Clone size is given for some rows only: seen once, a few or many times, or a class if the clone is expanded.

v_gene: TRBV4-1; d_gene: -; j_gene: TRBJ1-1; abundance: -; CDR3nt: TGCGCCAGCAGCCAAGTGTTGGGGGCTGAAGCTTTCTTT; CDR3aa: CASSQVLGAEAFF
v_gene: TRBV5-1; d_gene: -; j_gene: TRBJ2-3; abundance: -; CDR3nt: TGCGCCAGCAGCTTGGTTGGTGCAAGCACAGATACGCAGTATTTT; CDR3aa: CASSLVGASTDTQYF
v_gene: TRBV25-1; d_gene: -; j_gene: TRBJ2-7; abundance: -; CDR3nt: TGTGCCAGCAGTGTGGGAACGGGGGAGCAGTACTTC; CDR3aa: CASSVGTGEQYF
v_gene: TRBV6-4; d_gene: -; j_gene: TRBJ2-5; abundance: -; CDR3nt: TGTGCCAGCTCCGTTTCTGGAGGGGAAGAGACCCAGTACTTC; CDR3aa: CASSVSGGEETQYF
v_gene: TRBV15; d_gene: TRBD2; j_gene: TRBJ2-1; abundance: -; CDR3nt: TGTGCCACCAGCTCCCCGGGAGGGGTGTACAATGAGCAGTTCTTC; CDR3aa: CATSSPGGVYNEQFF
v_gene: TRBV5-1; d_gene: -; j_gene: TRBJ2-1; abundance: -; CDR3nt: TGCGCCAGCAGCTTGGGGGGTGCCGGCAATGAGCAGTTCTTC; CDR3aa: CASSLGGAGNEQFF
v_gene: TRBV7-9; d_gene: -; j_gene: TRBJ1-1; abundance: few; CDR3nt: TGTGCCAGCAGCTTTAGTCGACAGGTGAACACTGAAGCTTTCTTT; CDR3aa: CASSFSRQVNTEAFF
v_gene: TRBV27; d_gene: -; j_gene: TRBJ2-3; abundance: once; CDR3nt: TGTGCCAGCAGTTCTCGACCGACCAAACCTGCCGTCACAGATACGCAGTATTTT; CDR3aa: CASSSRPTKPAVTDTQYF
v_gene: TRBV30; d_gene: -; j_gene: TRBJ2-2; abundance: -; CDR3nt: TGTGCCTGGAGCGGGGCCACCGGGGAGCTGTTTTTT; CDR3aa: CAWSGATGELFF
v_gene: TRBV6-1; d_gene: TRBD1; j_gene: TRBJ2-3; abundance: -; CDR3nt: TGTGCCAGCAGCCGAGGACAGGCAGGAGATACGCAGTATTTT; CDR3aa: CASSRGQAGDTQYF
v_gene: TRBV29-1; d_gene: TRBD1; j_gene: TRBJ2-7; abundance: -; CDR3nt: TGCAGCGTTGGACAGGGGTCAATCTACGAGCAGTACTTC; CDR3aa: CSVGQGSIYEQYF
v_gene: TRBV14; d_gene: -; j_gene: TRBJ1-2; abundance: -; CDR3nt: TGTGCCAGCAGCCAAGAGCCAAACTATGGCTACACCTTC; CDR3aa: CASSQEPNYGYTF